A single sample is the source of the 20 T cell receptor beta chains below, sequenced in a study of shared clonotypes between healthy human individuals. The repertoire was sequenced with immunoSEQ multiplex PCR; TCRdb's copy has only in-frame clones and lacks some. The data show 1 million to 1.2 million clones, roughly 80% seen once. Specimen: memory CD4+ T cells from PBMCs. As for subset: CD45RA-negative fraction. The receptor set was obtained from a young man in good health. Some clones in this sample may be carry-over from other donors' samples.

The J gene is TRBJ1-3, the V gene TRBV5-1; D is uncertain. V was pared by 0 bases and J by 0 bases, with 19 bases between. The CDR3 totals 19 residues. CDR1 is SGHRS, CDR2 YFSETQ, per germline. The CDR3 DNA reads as TGCGCCAGCAGCTTGGCCCGTAGTTCAGCGGCGCACTCTGGAAACACCATATATTTT. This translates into CASSLARSSAAHSGNTIYF.

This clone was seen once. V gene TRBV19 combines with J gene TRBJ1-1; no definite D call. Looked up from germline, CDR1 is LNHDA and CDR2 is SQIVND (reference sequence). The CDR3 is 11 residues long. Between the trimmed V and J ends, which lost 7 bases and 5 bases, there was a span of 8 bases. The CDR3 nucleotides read TGTGCCAGTATTGAACGGACTGAAGCTTTCTTT. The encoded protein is CASIERTEAFF.

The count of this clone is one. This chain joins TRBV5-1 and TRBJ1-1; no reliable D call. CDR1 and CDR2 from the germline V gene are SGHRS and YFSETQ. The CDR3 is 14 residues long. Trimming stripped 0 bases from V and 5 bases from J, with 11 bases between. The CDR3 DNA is TGCGCCAGCAGCTTGGCCATTGGGGAGACTGAAGCTTTCTTT. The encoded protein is CASSLAIGETEAFF.

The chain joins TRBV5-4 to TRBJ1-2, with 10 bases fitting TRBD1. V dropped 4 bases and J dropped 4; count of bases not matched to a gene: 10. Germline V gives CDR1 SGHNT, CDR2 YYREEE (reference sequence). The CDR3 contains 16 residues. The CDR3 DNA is TGTGCCAGCAGCCTATGGGGGACAGGGGATTCCTATGGCTACACCTTC. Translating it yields CASSLWGTGDSYGYTF.

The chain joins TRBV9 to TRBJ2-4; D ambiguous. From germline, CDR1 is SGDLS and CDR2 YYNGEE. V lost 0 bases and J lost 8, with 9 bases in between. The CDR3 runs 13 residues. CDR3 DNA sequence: TGTGCCAGCAGCGTAGGAGTGCAGGACATTCAGTACTTC. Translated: CASSVGVQDIQYF.

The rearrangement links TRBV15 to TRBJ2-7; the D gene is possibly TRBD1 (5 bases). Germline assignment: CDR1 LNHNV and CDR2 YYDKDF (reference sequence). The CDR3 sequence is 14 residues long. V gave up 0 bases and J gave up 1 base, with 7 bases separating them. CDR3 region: CATSREQVSYEQYF. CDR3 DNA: TGTGCCACCAGCAGAGAACAGGTTTCCTACGAGCAGTACTTC.

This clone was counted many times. The DNA for the CDR3 is TGTGCCAGCAGTGGACTAGCAAATGAGCAGTTCTTC. Its protein is CASSGLANEQFF. This chain uses TRBV2 with TRBJ2-1; 7 bases map to TRBD2. The germline V gene encodes CDR1 SNHLY and CDR2 FYNNEI. CDR3 length: 12 residues. The V gene end was trimmed by 4 bases and the J gene end by 7 bases; junction bases not matched to a gene: 1.

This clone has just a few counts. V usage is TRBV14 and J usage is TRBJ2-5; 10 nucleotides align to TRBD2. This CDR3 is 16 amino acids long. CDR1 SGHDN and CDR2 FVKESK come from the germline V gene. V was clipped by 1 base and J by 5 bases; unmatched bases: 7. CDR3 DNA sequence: TGTGCCAGCAGCCAAGCTGTAGCGGGAGGCTCGGAGACCCAGTACTTC. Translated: CASSQAVAGGSETQYF. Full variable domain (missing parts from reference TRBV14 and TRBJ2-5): EAGVTQFPSHSVIEKGQTVTLRCDPISGHDNLYWYRRVMGKEIKFLLHFVKESKQDESGMPNNRFLAERTGGTYSTLKVQPAELEDSGVYFCASSQAVAGGSETQYFGPGTRLLVL.

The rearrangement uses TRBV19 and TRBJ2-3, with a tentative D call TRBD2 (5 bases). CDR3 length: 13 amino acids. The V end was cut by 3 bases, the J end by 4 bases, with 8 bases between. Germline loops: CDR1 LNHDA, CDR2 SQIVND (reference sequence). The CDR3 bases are TGTGCCAGTAGTATCAGGCGGGCAGATACGCAGTATTTT. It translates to CASSIRRADTQYF.

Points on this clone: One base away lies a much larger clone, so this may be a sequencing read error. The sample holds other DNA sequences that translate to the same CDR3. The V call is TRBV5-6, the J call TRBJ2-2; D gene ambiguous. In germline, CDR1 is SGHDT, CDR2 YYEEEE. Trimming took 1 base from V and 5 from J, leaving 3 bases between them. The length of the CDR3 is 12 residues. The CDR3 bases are TGTGCCAGCAGCTTGAATACCGGGGAGCTGTTTTTT. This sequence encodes CASSLNTGELFF.

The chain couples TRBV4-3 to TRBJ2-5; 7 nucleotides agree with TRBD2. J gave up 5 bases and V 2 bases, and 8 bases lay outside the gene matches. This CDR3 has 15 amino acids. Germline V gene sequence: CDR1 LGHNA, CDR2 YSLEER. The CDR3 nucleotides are TGCGCCAGCAGCCAAACAAGCGGGGTTTGGGAGACCCAGTACTTC. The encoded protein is CASSQTSGVWETQYF.

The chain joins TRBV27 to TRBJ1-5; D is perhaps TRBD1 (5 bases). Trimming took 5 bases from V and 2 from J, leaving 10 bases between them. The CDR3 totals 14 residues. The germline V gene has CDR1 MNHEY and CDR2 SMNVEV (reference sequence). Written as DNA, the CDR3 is TGTGCCAGCAGTACTCTGGGGGGCAATCAGCCCCAGCATTTT. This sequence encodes CASSTLGGNQPQHF.

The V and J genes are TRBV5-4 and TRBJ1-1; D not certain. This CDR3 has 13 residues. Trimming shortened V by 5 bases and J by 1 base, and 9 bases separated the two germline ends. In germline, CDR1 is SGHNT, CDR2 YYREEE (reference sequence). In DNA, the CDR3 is TGTGCCAGCAGGTCCGAGGAGAACACTGAAGCTTTCTTT. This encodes CASRSEENTEAFF. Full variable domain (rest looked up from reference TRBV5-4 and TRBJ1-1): ETGVTQSPTHLIKTRGQQVTLRCSSQSGHNTVSWYQQALGQGPQFIFQYYREEENGRGNFPPRFSGLQFPNYSSELNVNALELDDSALYLCASRSEENTEAFFGQGTRLTVV.

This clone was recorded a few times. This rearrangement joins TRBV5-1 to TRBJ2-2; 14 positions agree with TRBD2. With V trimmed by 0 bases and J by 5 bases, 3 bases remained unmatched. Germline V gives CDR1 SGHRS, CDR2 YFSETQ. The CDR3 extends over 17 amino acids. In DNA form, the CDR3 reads TGCGCCAGCAGCTTGGTGACTAGCGGGAGGGGTACCGGGGAGCTGTTTTTT. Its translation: CASSLVTSGRGTGELFF.

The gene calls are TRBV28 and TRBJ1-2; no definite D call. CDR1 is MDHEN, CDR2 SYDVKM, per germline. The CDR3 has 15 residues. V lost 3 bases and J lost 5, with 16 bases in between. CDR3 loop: CASSFSLGLKYGYTF. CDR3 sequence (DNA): TGTGCCAGCAGTTTTTCTTTAGGGCTGAAGTATGGCTACACCTTC.

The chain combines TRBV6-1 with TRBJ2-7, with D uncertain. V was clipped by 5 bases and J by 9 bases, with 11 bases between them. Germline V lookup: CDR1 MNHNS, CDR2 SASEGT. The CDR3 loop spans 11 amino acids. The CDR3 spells CASSYAYLQYF. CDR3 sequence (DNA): TGTGCCAGCAGTTACGCATACCTGCAGTACTTC.

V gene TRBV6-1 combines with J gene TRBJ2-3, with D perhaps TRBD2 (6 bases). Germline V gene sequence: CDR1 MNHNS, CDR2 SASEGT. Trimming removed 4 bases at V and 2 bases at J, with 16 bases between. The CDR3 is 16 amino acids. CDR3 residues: CASSVPPGGPTDTQYF. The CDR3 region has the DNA TGTGCCAGCAGTGTGCCCCCCGGAGGGCCCACAGATACGCAGTATTTT.

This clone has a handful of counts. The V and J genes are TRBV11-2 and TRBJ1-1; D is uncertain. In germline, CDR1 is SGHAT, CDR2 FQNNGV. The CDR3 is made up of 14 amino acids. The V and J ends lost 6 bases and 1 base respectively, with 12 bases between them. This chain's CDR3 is CASRKAPGNTEAFF. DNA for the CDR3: TGTGCCAGCAGAAAAGCCCCGGGGAACACTGAAGCTTTCTTT.

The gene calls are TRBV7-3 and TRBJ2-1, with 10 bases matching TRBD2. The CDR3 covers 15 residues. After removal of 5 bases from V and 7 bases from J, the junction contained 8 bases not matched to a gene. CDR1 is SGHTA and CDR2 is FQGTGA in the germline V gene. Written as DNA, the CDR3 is TGTGCCAGCAGCCCTCTAGCGGGAGCCTCGAATGAGCAGTTCTTC. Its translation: CASSPLAGASNEQFF. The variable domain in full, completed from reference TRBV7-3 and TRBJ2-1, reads GAGVSQTPSNKVTEKGKYVELRCDPISGHTALYWYRQSLGQGPEFLIYFQGTGAADDSGLPNDRFFAVRPEGSVSTLKIQRTERGDSAVYLCASSPLAGASNEQFFGPGTRLTVL.

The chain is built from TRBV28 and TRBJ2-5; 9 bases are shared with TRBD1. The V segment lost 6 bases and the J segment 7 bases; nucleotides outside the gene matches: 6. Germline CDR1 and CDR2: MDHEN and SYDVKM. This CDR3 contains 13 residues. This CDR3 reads CASSPDRGVTQYF. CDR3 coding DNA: TGTGCCAGCAGCCCCGACAGGGGGGTGACCCAGTACTTC.